The rows below give T cell receptor beta chains drawn from one sample of a study of blood T cell repertoires in COVID-19. The assay was immunoSEQ multiplex PCR, and TCRdb's table has in-frame clones only and misses some. The sample includes 200,000 to 250,000 clones, around 82% seen only once; the top ten take around 2%. The sample was peripheral blood. These receptors were taken from a woman aged 60-75 years with acute or convalescent COVID-19. Each CDR3 is given with its conserved first and last residue. A D gene is named only where the DNA matches it firmly.

J | V | D | CDR3 | DNA
TRBJ1-2 | TRBV7-9 | TRBD1 | CASSGDRGNAGYTF | TGTGCCAGCAGCGGGGACAGGGGAAATGCAGGCTACACCTTC
TRBJ2-3 | TRBV5-6 | TRBD2 | CASNEGLAGVQGDTQYF | TGTGCCAGCAATGAGGGGCTAGCGGGGGTCCAAGGGGATACGCAGTATTTT
TRBJ1-2 | TRBV5-8 | NA | CASSLPGVLGYTF | TGTGCCAGCAGCTTACCAGGGGTGCTCGGCTACACCTTC
TRBJ1-1 | TRBV6-6 | TRBD1 | CASSDRGPVGGEAFF | TGTGCCAGTTCGGACAGGGGGCCGGTTGGTGGTGAAGCTTTCTTT
TRBJ2-1 | TRBV6-2/TRBV6-3 | TRBD2 | CASRPSGGAYNEQFF | TGTGCCAGCAGGCCTAGCGGGGGGGCCTACAATGAGCAGTTCTTC
TRBJ1-5 | TRBV7-2 | NA | CASSLRQGNQPQHF | TGTGCCAGCAGCCTCCGACAGGGCAATCAGCCCCAGCATTTT
TRBJ1-6 | TRBV9 | NA | CASSAHKESPLHF | TGTGCCAGCAGCGCACATAAAGAATCACCCCTCCACTTT
TRBJ1-1 | TRBV11-2 | NA | CASSLGMGTTTMNTEAFF | TGTGCCAGCAGCTTAGGGATGGGGACTACGACCATGAACACTGAAGCTTTCTTT
TRBJ2-7 | TRBV5-1 | NA | CASSLFSSSGKGDEQYF | TGCGCCAGCAGCTTGTTTAGCTCGTCAGGGAAGGGGGACGAGCAGTACTTC
TRBJ1-1 | TRBV6-2/TRBV6-3 | NA | CASSYKRGGTEAFF | TGTGCCAGCAGTTACAAGCGGGGAGGGACTGAAGCTTTCTTT
TRBJ1-1 | TRBV6-1 | NA | CASSEAAGRAFF | TGTGCCAGCAGTGAAGCGGCAGGTCGAGCTTTCTTT
TRBJ1-1 | TRBV30 | NA | CAWRLKHEAFF | TGTGCCTGGAGGTTAAAGCACGAAGCTTTCTTT
TRBJ1-1 | TRBV28 | NA | CASSTNPGVGAFF | TGTGCCAGCAGTACTAATCCAGGGGTGGGAGCTTTCTTT
TRBJ2-7 | TRBV30 | TRBD1 | CAWSVLQGSEQYF | TGTGCCTGGAGTGTACTACAGGGGAGTGAGCAGTACTTC
TRBJ2-1 | TRBV6-5 | NA | CASSYSEAANEQFF | TGTGCCAGCAGTTACTCAGAGGCGGCCAATGAGCAGTTCTTC
TRBJ1-6 | TRBV10-2 | TRBD1 | CASTGDRTGSYNSPLHF | TGCGCCAGCACAGGGGACAGGACCGGCTCCTATAATTCACCCCTCCACTTT
TRBJ2-5 | TRBV28 | NA | CASSNRVQETQYF | TGTGCCAGCAGCAACAGGGTACAAGAGACCCAGTACTTC
TRBJ2-5 | TRBV6-2/TRBV6-3 | TRBD1 | CASSRTGKETQYF | TGTGCCAGCAGTCGGACAGGGAAAGAGACCCAGTACTTC
TRBJ1-1 | TRBV29-1 | TRBD1 | CSGTGMNTEAFF | TGCAGCGGGACAGGGATGAACACTGAAGCTTTCTTT
TRBJ1-1 | TRBV6-5 | TRBD1 | CASSHRGNTEAFF | TGTGCCAGCAGTCACAGGGGAAACACTGAAGCTTTCTTT
TRBJ2-6 | TRBV18 | TRBD1 | CASSPTGGYSGANVLTF | TGTGCCAGCTCACCAACAGGGGGGTACTCTGGGGCCAACGTCCTGACTTTC
TRBJ1-2 | TRBV13 | TRBD1 | CASSRPTDRANYGYTF | TGTGCCAGCAGCCGTCCAACGGACAGGGCTAACTATGGCTACACCTTC